The 18 T cell receptor beta chains in this list originate from one sample, sequenced in a study of blood T cell repertoires in COVID-19. TCRdb keeps only in-frame clones here, not all; method: immunoSEQ multiplex PCR. The data hold 85,000 to 100,000 clones, with just over 90% observed a single time. What was sequenced was peripheral blood. The receptor source for this set is a man aged 55 to 70 with acute or convalescent COVID-19.

V is TRBV19 and J is TRBJ2-5; D uncertain. Germline-derived CDR1 and CDR2 are LNHDA and SQIVND (reference sequence). The CDR3 runs to 14 residues. Trimming stripped 3 bases from V and 0 bases from J, with 8 bases between. CDR3 loop: CASSIQVYQETQYF. The CDR3, as DNA: TGTGCCAGTAGTATCCAGGTGTACCAAGAGACCCAGTACTTC.

This clone occurred a few times. The V gene is TRBV2, the J gene TRBJ2-1; 14 bases fit TRBD2. V shed 6 bases, J shed 9 bases, and the junction held 7 bases outside the gene matches. Germline CDR1 SNHLY, CDR2 FYNNEI. The CDR3 spans 15 residues. The CDR3 DNA reads as TGTGCCAGCAGCCTGGGACTAGCGGGGGTGGGTGAGCAGTTCTTC. This gives the protein CASSLGLAGVGEQFF.

This chain connects TRBV7-2 to TRBJ1-1, with 8 bases lining up with TRBD1. With V trimmed by 4 bases and J by 11 bases, 9 bases remained unmatched. The length of the CDR3 is 13 residues. Germline assignment: CDR1 SGHTA and CDR2 FQGNSA. The CDR3 protein is CASSSSGGGWAFF. CDR3 bases: TGTGCCAGCAGCTCATCAGGGGGCGGTTGGGCTTTCTTT.

The CDR3 loop is CASSLRLAGGRETQYF. The CDR3 DNA reads as TGTGCCAGCAGCTTACGGCTAGCGGGGGGGCGGGAGACCCAGTACTTC. The chain carries TRBV5-4 and TRBJ2-5, with 12 nucleotides matching TRBD2. V lost 2 bases and J lost 5; bases outside the gene matches: 7. CDR1 is SGHNT and CDR2 is YYREEE in the germline V gene (reference sequence). The CDR3 covers 16 residues.

The rearrangement links TRBV7-2 to TRBJ1-1; 7 bases are shared with TRBD1. V dropped 5 bases and J dropped 1; count of bases not matched to a gene: 4. The CDR3 sequence is 14 residues long. The germline V gene has CDR1 SGHTA and CDR2 FQGNSA. The CDR3 bases are TGTGCCAGCAGCCCCGGGACAGCGAACACTGAAGCTTTCTTT. Encoded protein: CASSPGTANTEAFF.

The chain employs TRBV6-5 and TRBJ1-4; D is ambiguous. CDR3 size: 12 residues. CDR1 is MNHEY and CDR2 is SVGAGI in the germline V gene. V was clipped by 7 bases and J by 4 bases, with 7 bases between them. The DNA for the CDR3 is TGTGCCAGCAAACAGAATAATGAAAAACTGTTTTTT. It encodes CASKQNNEKLFF.

This rearrangement joins TRBV11-2 to TRBJ2-2, with a tentative D call TRBD1 (5 bases). The CDR3 totals 13 residues. V gave up 8 bases and J gave up 0 bases, with 7 bases separating them. The germline V gene has CDR1 SGHAT and CDR2 FQNNGV. The CDR3 region is CASAGTNTGELFF. The CDR3 DNA follows: TGTGCCAGCGCAGGGACGAACACCGGGGAGCTGTTTTTT.

The chain recombines TRBV10-1 with TRBJ2-5; 15 bases map to TRBD2. Germline loops: CDR1 WNHNN, CDR2 SYGVQD (reference sequence). This CDR3 comprises 15 residues. Unmatched junction bases numbered 4, after V lost 6 bases and J lost 5 bases. The CDR3 loop is CASSTGTSGGETQYF. CDR3 bases: TGCGCCAGCAGCACCGGGACTAGCGGGGGGGAGACCCAGTACTTC.

The gene calls are TRBV3-1 (or the pseudogene TRBV3-2) and TRBJ1-4, with D possibly TRBD1 on 6 matching bases. The CDR3 is 12 residues long. Trimming shortened V by 6 bases and J by 6 bases, and 8 bases separated the two germline ends. Germline CDR1 reads LGHDT; CDR2 reads YNNKEL (reference sequence). The CDR3 bases are TGTGCCAGCAGTCGGACAGATGAAAAACTGTTTTTT. This sequence encodes CASSRTDEKLFF.

The chain is built from TRBV27 and TRBJ1-4, with D possibly TRBD1 on 6 matching bases. V shed 2 bases and J shed 7 bases, with 14 bases lying between them. The CDR3 length is 15 residues. CDR1 MNHEY and CDR2 SMNVEV come from the germline V gene (reference sequence). CDR3 residues: CASSLQGMGIEKLFF. In DNA form, the CDR3 reads TGTGCCAGCAGTTTACAGGGGATGGGGATTGAAAAACTGTTTTTT.

This clone came up once. The chain joins TRBV2 to TRBJ1-5; the match to TRBD1 covers 10 bases. The CDR3 is 14 residues long. CDR1 is SNHLY, CDR2 FYNNEI, per germline. Trimming at V came to 6 bases and at J to 9 bases, leaving 8 bases not matched to a gene. The CDR3 DNA sequence: TGTGCCAGCAGGGGGACAGGGGCGAGTGGGCCCCAGCATTTT. Amino acid sequence: CASRGTGASGPQHF.

The rearrangement uses TRBV6-2 or TRBV6-3 and TRBJ1-1; weak D call: TRBD1 (5 bases). The germline V gene has CDR1 MNHEY and CDR2 SVGEGT. CDR3 length: 17 residues. V was cut by 7 bases and J by 0 bases, with 21 bases left in between. CDR3 sequence reads: CASIPSTRTPMNTEAFF. The CDR3 DNA follows: TGTGCCAGCATCCCATCGACCCGGACACCCATGAACACTGAAGCTTTCTTT.

The rearrangement uses TRBV2 and TRBJ2-2, with D possibly TRBD1 on 5 matching bases. Germline V gene lookup returns CDR1 SNHLY and CDR2 FYNNEI. The CDR3 is 13 amino acids. Trimming took off 7 bases at V and 3 bases at J, with 9 bases between the two ends. CDR3 protein: CASTVRDTGELFF. In DNA, the CDR3 is TGTGCCAGCACGGTCAGGGACACCGGGGAGCTGTTTTTT.

This chain links TRBV6-5 with TRBJ1-2, with TRBD1 as a possible D gene (5 bases). CDR1 and CDR2 from the germline V gene are MNHEY and SVGAGI. With 0 bases removed from V and 0 bases from J, the gap between germline ends came to 11 bases. The CDR3 covers 16 residues. The CDR3 protein is CASSYSNYRPNYGYTF. DNA for the CDR3: TGTGCCAGCAGTTACTCGAATTACAGGCCTAACTATGGCTACACCTTC.

This chain joins TRBV10-2 and TRBJ1-6, with unresolved D. Trimming left V 0 bases short and J 7 bases short, with 4 bases between. Germline CDR1 reads WSHSY; CDR2 reads SAAADI. The length of the CDR3 is 13 residues. This chain's CDR3 is CASSESRNSPLHF. CDR3 nucleotide sequence: TGCGCCAGCAGTGAGTCCCGGAATTCACCCCTCCACTTT.

The genes are TRBV7-9 and TRBJ1-6; no clear D. Trimming pared 5 bases from V and 6 bases from J, leaving 8 bases between. CDR3 length: 13 amino acids. Looked up from germline, CDR1 is SEHNR and CDR2 is FQNEAQ (reference sequence). The CDR3, as DNA: TGTGCCAGCAGCCCTCAGGCTAATTCACCCCTCCACTTT. Protein sequence: CASSPQANSPLHF.

The J gene is TRBJ2-2, the V gene TRBV5-1, with D unclear. CDR3 length: 14 amino acids. The V end was cut by 3 bases, the J end by 5 bases, with 11 bases between. CDR1 SGHRS and CDR2 YFSETQ come from the germline V gene. The CDR3: CASSSPLVTGELFF. The DNA for the CDR3 is TGCGCCAGCAGCTCCCCGTTAGTTACCGGGGAGCTGTTTTTT.

J is TRBJ2-5 and V is TRBV5-1; D ambiguous. CDR1 is SGHRS, CDR2 YFSETQ, per germline. The CDR3 covers 14 residues. Trimming removed 0 bases at V and 1 base at J, with 7 bases between. CDR3 sequence reads: CASSLGGVQETQYF. The CDR3 DNA reads TGCGCCAGCAGCTTGGGAGGCGTCCAAGAGACCCAGTACTTC.